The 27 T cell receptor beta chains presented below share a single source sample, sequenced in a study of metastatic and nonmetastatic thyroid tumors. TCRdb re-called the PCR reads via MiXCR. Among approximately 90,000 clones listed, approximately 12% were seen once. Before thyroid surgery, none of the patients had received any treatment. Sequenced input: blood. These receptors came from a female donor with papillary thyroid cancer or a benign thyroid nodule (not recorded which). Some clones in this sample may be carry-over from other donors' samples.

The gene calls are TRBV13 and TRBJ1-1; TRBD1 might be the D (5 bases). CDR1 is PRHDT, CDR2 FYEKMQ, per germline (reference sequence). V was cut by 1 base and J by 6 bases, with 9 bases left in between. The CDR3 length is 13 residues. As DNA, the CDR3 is TGTGCCAGCAGCTTAGAAGGGGACCCTGAAGCTTTCTTT. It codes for CASSLEGDPEAFF.

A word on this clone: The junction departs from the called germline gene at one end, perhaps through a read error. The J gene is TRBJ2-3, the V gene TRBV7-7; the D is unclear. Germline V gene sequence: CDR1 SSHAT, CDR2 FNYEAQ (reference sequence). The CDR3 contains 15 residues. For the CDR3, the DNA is TGTGCTAGCAGCTTATGGGCCTACCGCACAGATACGCAGTATTTT. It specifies CASSLWAYRTDTQYF. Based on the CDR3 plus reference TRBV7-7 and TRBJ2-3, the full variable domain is GAGVSQSPRYKVTKRGQDVTLRCDPISSHATLYWYQQALGQGPEFLTYFNYEAQPDKSGLPSDRFSAERPEGSISTLTIQRTEQRDSAMYRCASSLWAYRTDTQYFGPGTRLTVL.

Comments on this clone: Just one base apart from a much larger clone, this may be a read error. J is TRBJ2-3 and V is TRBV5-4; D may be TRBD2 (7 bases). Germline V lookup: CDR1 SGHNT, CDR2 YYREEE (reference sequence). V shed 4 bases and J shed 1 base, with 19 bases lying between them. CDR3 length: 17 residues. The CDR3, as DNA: TGTGCCAGCAGCCTGTCTACAGGGCTAGCGGGCACAGATACGCAGTATTTT. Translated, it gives CASSLSTGLAGTDTQYF.

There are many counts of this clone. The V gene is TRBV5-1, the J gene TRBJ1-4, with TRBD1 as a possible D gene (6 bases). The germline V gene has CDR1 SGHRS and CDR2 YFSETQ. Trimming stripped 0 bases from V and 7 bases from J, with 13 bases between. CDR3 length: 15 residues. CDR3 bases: TGCGCCAGCAGCTTGGCCACAGGGAACGGTGAAAAACTGTTTTTT. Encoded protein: CASSLATGNGEKLFF.

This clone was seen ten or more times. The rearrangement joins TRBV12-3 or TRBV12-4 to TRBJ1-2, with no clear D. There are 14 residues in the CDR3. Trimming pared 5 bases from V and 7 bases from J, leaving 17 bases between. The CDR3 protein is CASSPDLHLRGYTF. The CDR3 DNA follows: TGTGCCAGCAGTCCGGACCTACACCTTCGTGGCTACACCTTC.

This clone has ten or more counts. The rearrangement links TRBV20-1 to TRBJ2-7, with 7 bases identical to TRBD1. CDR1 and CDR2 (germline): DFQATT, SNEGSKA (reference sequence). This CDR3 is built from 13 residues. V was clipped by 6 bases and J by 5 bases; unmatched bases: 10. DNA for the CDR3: TGCAGTGCCCAACCCCCAGGACAGGACGAGCAGTACTTC. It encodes CSAQPPGQDEQYF.

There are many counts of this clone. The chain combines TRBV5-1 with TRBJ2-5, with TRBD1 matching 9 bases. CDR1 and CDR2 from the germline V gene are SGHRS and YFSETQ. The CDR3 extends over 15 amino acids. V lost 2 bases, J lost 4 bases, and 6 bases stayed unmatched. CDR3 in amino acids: CASSFAGQGTETQYF. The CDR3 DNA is TGCGCCAGCAGCTTTGCGGGACAGGGTACAGAGACCCAGTACTTC.

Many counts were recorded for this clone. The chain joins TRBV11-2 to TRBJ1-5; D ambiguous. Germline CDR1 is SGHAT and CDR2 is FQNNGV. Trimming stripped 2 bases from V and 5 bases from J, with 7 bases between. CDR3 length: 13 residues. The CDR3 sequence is CASSLRVDQPQHF. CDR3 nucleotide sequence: TGTGCCAGCAGCTTACGGGTGGATCAGCCCCAGCATTTT.

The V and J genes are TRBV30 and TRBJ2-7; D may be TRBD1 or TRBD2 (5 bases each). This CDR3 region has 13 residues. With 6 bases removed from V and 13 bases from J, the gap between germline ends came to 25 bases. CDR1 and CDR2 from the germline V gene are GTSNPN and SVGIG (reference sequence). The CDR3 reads CACLRDGSYDQYF. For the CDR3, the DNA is TGTGCCTGTCTCAGGGACGGGTCCTACGATCAATACTTC.

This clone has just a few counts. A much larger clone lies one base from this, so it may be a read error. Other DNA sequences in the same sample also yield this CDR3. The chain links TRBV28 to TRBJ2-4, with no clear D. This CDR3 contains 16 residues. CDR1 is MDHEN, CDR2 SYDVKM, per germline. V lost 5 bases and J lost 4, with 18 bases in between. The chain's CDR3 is CASSKAYTEAKNIQYF. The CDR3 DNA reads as TGTGCCAGCAGTAAAGCCTACACAGAAGCAAAAAACATTCAGTACTTC.

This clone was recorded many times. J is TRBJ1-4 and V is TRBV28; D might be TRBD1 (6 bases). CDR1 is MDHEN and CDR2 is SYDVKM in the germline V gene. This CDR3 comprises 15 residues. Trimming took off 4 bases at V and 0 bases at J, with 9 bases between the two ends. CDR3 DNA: TGTGCCAGCAGTTGGGACATAGCAACTAATGAAAAACTGTTTTTT. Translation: CASSWDIATNEKLFF.

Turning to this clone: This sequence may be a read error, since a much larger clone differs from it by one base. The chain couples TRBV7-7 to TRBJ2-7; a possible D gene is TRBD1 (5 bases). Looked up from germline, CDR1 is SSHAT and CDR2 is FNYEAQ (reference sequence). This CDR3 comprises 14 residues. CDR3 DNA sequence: TGTGCTAGCATCTTAGGACCAGGGATCTACGAGCAGTACTTC. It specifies CASILGPGIYEQYF.

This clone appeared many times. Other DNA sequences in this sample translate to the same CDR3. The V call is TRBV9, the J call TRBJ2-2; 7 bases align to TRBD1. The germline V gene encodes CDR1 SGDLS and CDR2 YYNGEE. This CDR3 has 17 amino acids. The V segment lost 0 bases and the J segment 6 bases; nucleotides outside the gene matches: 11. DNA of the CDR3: TGTGCCAGCAGCGTAGCGGCCAGGGGGAAGGAAGCCGGGGAGCTGTTTTTT. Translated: CASSVAARGKEAGELFF.

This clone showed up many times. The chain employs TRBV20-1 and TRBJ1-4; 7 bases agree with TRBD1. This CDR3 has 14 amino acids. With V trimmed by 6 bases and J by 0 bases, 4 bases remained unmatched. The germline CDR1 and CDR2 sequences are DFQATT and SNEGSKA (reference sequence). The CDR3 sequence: CSARGSATNEKLFF. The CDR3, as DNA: TGCAGTGCCAGGGGGAGTGCAACTAATGAAAAACTGTTTTTT.

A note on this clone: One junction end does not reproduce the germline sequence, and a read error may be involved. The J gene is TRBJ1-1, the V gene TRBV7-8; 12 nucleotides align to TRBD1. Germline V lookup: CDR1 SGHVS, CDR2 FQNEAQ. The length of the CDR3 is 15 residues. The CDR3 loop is CASSLRGQGATEAFF. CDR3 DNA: TGTGCCAGTAGCTTAAGGGGACAGGGGGCCACTGAAGCTTTCTTT.

The CDR3 coding sequence is TGTGCCAGTAGTATTACCGAGGGGCGTGAATACGAGCAGTACTTC. Its protein product is CASSITEGREYEQYF. This chain links TRBV19 with TRBJ2-7; D might be TRBD1 or TRBD2, each matching 5 bases. Germline lookup yields CDR1 LNHDA and CDR2 SQIVND (reference sequence). The CDR3 has 15 residues. V was cut by 3 bases and J by 4 bases, with 16 bases left in between. The entire variable domain, with the rest obtained from reference TRBV19 and TRBJ2-7, is as follows: DGGITQSPKYLFRKEGQNVTLSCEQNLNHDAMYWYRQDPGQGLRLIYYSQIVNDFQKGDIAEGYSVSREKKESFPLTVTSAQKNPTAFYLCASSITEGREYEQYFGPGTRLTVT.

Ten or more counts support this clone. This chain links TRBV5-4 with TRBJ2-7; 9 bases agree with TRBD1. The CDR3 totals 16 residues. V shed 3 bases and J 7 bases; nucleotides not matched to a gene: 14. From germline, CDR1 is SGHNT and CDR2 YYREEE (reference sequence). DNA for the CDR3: TGTGCCAGCAGCTCCTGGACAGGGGCGGAAACGGGGGAGCAGTACTTC. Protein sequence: CASSSWTGAETGEQYF.

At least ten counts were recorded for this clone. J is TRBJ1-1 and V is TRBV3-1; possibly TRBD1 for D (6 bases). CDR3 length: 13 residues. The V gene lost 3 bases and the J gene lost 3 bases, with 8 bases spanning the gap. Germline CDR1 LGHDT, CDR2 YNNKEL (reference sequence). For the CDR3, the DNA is TGTGCCAGCAGCCAGGGGGCCGACACTGAAGCTTTCTTT. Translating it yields CASSQGADTEAFF.

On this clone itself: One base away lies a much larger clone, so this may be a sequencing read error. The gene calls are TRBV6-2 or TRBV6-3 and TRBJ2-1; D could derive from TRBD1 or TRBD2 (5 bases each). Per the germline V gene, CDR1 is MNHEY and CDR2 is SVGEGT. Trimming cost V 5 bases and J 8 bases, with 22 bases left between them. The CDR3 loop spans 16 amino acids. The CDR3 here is CASSPHVEGRVDEQFF. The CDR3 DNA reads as TGTGCCAGCAGTCCCCACGTCGAGGGGCGCGTCGATGAGCAGTTCTTC.

The CDR3 DNA follows: TGTGCCAGCAGCACTCGCGGAGGGGACGGTTACACTGAAGCTTTCTTT. It yields the protein CASSTRGGDGYTEAFF. The V call is TRBV5-4, the J call TRBJ1-1; tentatively, D is TRBD1 (5 bases). Trimming left V 4 bases short and J 3 bases short, with 19 bases between. The CDR3 contains 16 residues. CDR1 SGHNT and CDR2 YYREEE come from the germline V gene (reference sequence).

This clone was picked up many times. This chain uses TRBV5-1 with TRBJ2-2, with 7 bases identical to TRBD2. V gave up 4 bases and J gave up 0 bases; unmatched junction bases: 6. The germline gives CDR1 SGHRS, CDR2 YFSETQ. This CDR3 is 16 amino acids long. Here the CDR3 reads CASSPGLVPNTGELFF. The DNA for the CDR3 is TGCGCCAGCAGCCCCGGACTAGTCCCGAACACCGGGGAGCTGTTTTTT.

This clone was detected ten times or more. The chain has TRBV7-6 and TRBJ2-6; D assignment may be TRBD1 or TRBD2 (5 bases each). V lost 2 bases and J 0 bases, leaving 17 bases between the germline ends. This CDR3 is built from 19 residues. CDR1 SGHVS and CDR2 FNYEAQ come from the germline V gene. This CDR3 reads CASSLFNRDASSGANVLTF. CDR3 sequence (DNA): TGTGCCAGCAGCTTATTTAACCGGGACGCCAGCTCTGGGGCCAACGTCCTGACTTTC.

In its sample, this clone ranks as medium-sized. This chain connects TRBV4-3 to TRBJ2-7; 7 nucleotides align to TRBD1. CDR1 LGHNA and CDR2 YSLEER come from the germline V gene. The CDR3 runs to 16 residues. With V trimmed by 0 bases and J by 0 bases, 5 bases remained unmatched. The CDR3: CASSQDVGTASYEQYF. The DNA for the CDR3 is TGCGCCAGCAGCCAAGATGTTGGGACAGCCTCCTACGAGCAGTACTTC.

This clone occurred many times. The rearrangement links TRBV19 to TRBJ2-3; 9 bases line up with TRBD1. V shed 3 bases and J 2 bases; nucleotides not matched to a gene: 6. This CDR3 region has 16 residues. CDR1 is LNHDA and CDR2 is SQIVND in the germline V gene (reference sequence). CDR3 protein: CASSIWGQGFTDTQYF. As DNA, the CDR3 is TGTGCCAGTAGTATTTGGGGACAGGGTTTCACAGATACGCAGTATTTT.

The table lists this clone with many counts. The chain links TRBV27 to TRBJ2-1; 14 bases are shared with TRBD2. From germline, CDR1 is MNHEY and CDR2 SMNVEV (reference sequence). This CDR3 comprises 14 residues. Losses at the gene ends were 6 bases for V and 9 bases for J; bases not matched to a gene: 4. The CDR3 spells CASRGLAGDGEQFF. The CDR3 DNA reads TGTGCCAGCAGGGGACTAGCGGGAGATGGTGAGCAGTTCTTC.

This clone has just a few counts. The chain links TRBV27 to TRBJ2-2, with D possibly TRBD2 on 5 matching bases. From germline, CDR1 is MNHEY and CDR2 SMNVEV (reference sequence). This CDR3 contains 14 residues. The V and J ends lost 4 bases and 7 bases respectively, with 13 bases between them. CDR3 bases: TGTGCCAGCAGTTCCCGAACTAGGAACGGGGAGCTGTTTTTT. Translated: CASSSRTRNGELFF.

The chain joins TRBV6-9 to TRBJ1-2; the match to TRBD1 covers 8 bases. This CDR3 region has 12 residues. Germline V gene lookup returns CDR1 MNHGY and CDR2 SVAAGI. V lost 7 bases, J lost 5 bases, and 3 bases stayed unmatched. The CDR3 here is CASTRTGYGYTF. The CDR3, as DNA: TGTGCCAGCACCAGGACAGGGTATGGCTACACCTTC.